There are a few counts of the clone carrying this T cell receptor beta chain. The antigen remains unidentified. This CDR3 region has 16 residues. The V and J ends lost 4 bases and 3 bases respectively, with 17 bases between them. Germline V lookup: CDR1 SGHRS, CDR2 YFSETQ. Indicated time point: newly diagnosed GD, antithyroid drugs for less than 3 months. From PBMCs, RNA was extracted and then used to make the TCR library. Assembly of TCR beta libraries relied on iRepertoire HTBI primers together with Arm-PCR of CDR3 regions. Using its own MiXCR run on the multiplex PCR reads, TCRdb lists one record per CDR3 protein. There are a few hundred thousand distinct CDR3 sequences in the sample; 12% occur only once, and around 18% lies in the top ten. These data belong to a study of regulatory T cells in long-lasting Graves disease. The study's findings and limits: Persistent disease preferred TRBV28, TRBJ1-2 and TRBJ2-5.

The data were also submitted as part of a second study, on T cells in Graves' hyperthyroidism and ophthalmopathy.

The specimen comprised peripheral blood mononuclear cells (PBMCs), sampled at new diagnosis, from a patient treated with antithyroid drugs. The chain is built from TRBV5-1 and TRBJ2-1, with D perhaps assigned TRBD1 or TRBD2 (6 bases each). The TCR was taken from a woman under 30 with Graves disease. Here the CDR3 reads CASSLLGASVYNEQFF. CDR3 nucleotide sequence: TGCGCCAGCAGCCTCCTGGGGGCTAGCGTCTACAATGAGCAGTTCTTC.